A selection of T cell receptor beta chains follows, all from one sample in a study of T cell changes during pregnancy in multiple sclerosis. Assay: immunoSEQ multiplex PCR; the TCRdb copy retains only in-frame clones and omits some. This table holds tens of thousands of clones, less than 90% found once. This specimen consisted of peripheral blood, obtained before pregnancy. The receptors stem from a female donor with multiple sclerosis, enrolled in a pregnancy study. Both conserved end residues are trimmed from each CDR3.

v_call,j_call,cdr3_aa
TRBV9,TRBJ1-1,ASSEHTEAF
TRBV27,TRBJ2-1,ACSYTSKTSGLNNEQF
TRBV4-2,TRBJ1-5,ASSQDFQGGPPQH
TRBV30,TRBJ2-1,AWSMGTGDSDEQF
TRBV5-6,TRBJ1-2,ASRVGQGIYGYT
TRBV27,TRBJ1-1,ASSLSRRGEAF
TRBV7-2,TRBJ1-5,ASSPFAESNQPQH
TRBV5-4,TRBJ1-2,ASSLPTGFNYGYT
TRBV7-9,TRBJ1-1,ASGPDYTEAF
TRBV9,TRBJ1-1,ASSSSGGVAF
TRBV30,TRBJ1-5,AWRAPGTVNQPQH
TRBV4-3,TRBJ2-5,ASSQEGRGAKETQY
TRBV5-1,TRBJ2-5,ASTNPSQETQY
TRBV14,TRBJ1-2,ASSQISTGRANYGYT
TRBV5-1,TRBJ2-1,ASSLGTSGRLRVRYEQF
TRBV27,TRBJ2-3,ASKTGGTDTQY
TRBV19,TRBJ1-3,ASSIGETGTGNTIY
TRBV19,TRBJ1-2,ASRVWDRDYGYT
TRBV7-6,TRBJ2-7,ASSFRVTPGQGGDEQY
TRBV4-2,TRBJ2-1,ASSHRSSHNEQF
TRBV7-2,TRBJ2-5,ASSLDRGGAGETQY
TRBV7-2,TRBJ1-4,ASSLAGGRWVNEKLF
TRBV5-1,TRBJ2-1,ASSLTSGGPRYEQF
TRBV30,TRBJ2-6,ARGEGSSGANVLT
TRBV4-3,TRBJ1-2,ASSHDRTYGYT
TRBV21-1,TRBJ2-3,QTSGRHNTPDTQY
TRBV19,TRBJ2-3,ASSIRTSGRDTQY
TRBV4-1,TRBJ2-3,ASSQGDRYTDTQY
TRBV30,TRBJ2-3,AWSPGATDTQY
TRBV7-2,TRBJ2-6,ASSLGPGLPGANVLT
TRBV18,TRBJ2-3,ASSTGTSGSGTDTQY
TRBV5-1,TRBJ2-7,ASSPGTGIDEQY
TRBV19,TRBJ1-5,ASSIAKGRAGYSNQPQH
TRBV5-1,TRBJ1-1,ASSWRGGGTEAF
TRBV19,TRBJ1-5,ASSRQGSNQPQH
TRBV6-5,TRBJ1-1,ASSYPAGAAF
TRBV5-1,TRBJ2-7,ASSLAGQLFYEQY
TRBV16,TRBJ2-5,ASSLTRTAKETQY
TRBV6-4,TRBJ2-1,ASSATGGYEQF
TRBV7-2,TRBJ2-7,ASSYDSLSYEQY
TRBV7-2,TRBJ1-6,ASSPGALEPLH
TRBV4-1,TRBJ1-1,ASRQGDMNTEAF
TRBV27,TRBJ2-1,ASSSPDRPLSYNEQF
TRBV5-1,TRBJ1-4,ASSLGQGARGVSSEKLF
TRBV30,TRBJ1-3,AWSAGISSGNTIY